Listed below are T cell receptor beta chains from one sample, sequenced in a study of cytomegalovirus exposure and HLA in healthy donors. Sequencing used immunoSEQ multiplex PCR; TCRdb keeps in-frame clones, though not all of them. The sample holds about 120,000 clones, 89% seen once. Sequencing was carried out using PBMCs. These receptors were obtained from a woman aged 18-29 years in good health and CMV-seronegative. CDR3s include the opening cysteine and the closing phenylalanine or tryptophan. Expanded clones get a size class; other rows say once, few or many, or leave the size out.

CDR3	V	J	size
CASSRGTGGPQETQYF	TRBV4-3	TRBJ2-5	.
CASSRTGSSGNTIYF	TRBV27	TRBJ1-3	.
CASSPSNSPLHF	TRBV10-2	TRBJ1-6	.
CASSYNSGLGTDTQYF	TRBV7-3	TRBJ2-3	once
CASSLSNAPGSIQYF	TRBV27	TRBJ2-4	.
CASSLRQGMGYSNQPQHF	TRBV27	TRBJ1-5	.
CASSQDRHRGGYGYTF	TRBV4-1	TRBJ1-2	.
CASSYSQGARVAFF	TRBV6-6	TRBJ1-1	.
CASSLTGRPGNIQYF	TRBV7-3	TRBJ2-4	.
CASSYAGGNEKLFF	TRBV6-5	TRBJ1-4	.
CASSPDSLNTGELFF	TRBV9	TRBJ2-2	.
CASSPTPGRGETQYF	TRBV7-6	TRBJ2-5	.
CSVELGGVSYEQYF	TRBV29-1	TRBJ2-7	.
CASSLARDSQETQYF	TRBV5-1	TRBJ2-5	.
CASSSMGARDTEAFF	TRBV5-4	TRBJ1-1	.
CASSSSSGRIDEQFF	TRBV7-2	TRBJ2-1	.
CATSRDLGSLGYTF	TRBV15	TRBJ1-2	.
CASSEGWGQDSPLHF	TRBV9	TRBJ1-6	.
CAISGVTGGESYGYTF	TRBV10-3	TRBJ1-2	.
CASSQTSGGAYNEQFF	TRBV6-4	TRBJ2-1	few
CATMKGWEAFF	TRBV19	TRBJ1-1	few
CASSMDRGWKETQYF	TRBV5-1	TRBJ2-5	.
CASSVERDRAYEQYF	TRBV9	TRBJ2-7	.
CASMGQLNTGELFF	TRBV27	TRBJ2-2	.
CASSPNRGWIYEQYF	TRBV4-3	TRBJ2-7	.
CASSETSGGVNEQFF	TRBV6-4	TRBJ2-1	.
CASSEYDRKAFF	TRBV25-1	TRBJ1-1	once
CASSLRTGTEAFF	TRBV13	TRBJ1-1	.
CATSPRTGSYGYTF	TRBV15	TRBJ1-2	.
CASSLTGGNTIYF	TRBV5-4	TRBJ1-3	.
CSFLGDRGLTGELFF	TRBV29-1	TRBJ2-2	.
CAISAQGHEEAFF	TRBV10-3	TRBJ1-1	.
CASSSAGGLQETQYF	TRBV6-5	TRBJ2-5	.
CASSSTGTSRGDEQFF	TRBV28	TRBJ2-1	.
CASSQGAGINSPLHF	TRBV7-2	TRBJ1-6	.
CASRGHAESSTDTQYF	TRBV28	TRBJ2-3	.
CASSQDTSGGRNIQYF	TRBV4-3	TRBJ2-4	.
CASSMTGNTEAFF	TRBV7-9	TRBJ1-1	few
CASSHSGLAGGIYEQYF	TRBV4-1	TRBJ2-7	.
CASSPLEGGEETQYF	TRBV18	TRBJ2-5	.
CASSPRQRQPRGYTF	TRBV6-1	TRBJ1-2	.
CASGSGEDQPQHF	TRBV10-1	TRBJ1-5	.
CATLLGGAGGYTF	TRBV6-6	TRBJ1-2	.
CASRATGTPSGNEQFF	TRBV28	TRBJ2-1	.
CASSPADTPSEAFF	TRBV18	TRBJ1-1	.
CASSLIFRSTGDHNQPQHF	TRBV7-2	TRBJ1-5	.
CASNPTGTSRTGELFF	TRBV5-1	TRBJ2-2	.
CASSEGYGNSYEQYF	TRBV6-4	TRBJ2-7	.
CASGGHSNTGELFF	TRBV28	TRBJ2-2	.
CASTAETGMGYADTQYF	TRBV5-8	TRBJ2-3	.
CASSQVSGPEAFF	TRBV4-2	TRBJ1-1	.
CASSFDSYGYTF	TRBV5-4	TRBJ1-2	.
CASSTPGGWEQYF	TRBV28	TRBJ2-7	.
CASTGDSTTNEKLFF	TRBV9	TRBJ1-4	once
CSVELSMGHQDEQYF	TRBV29-1	TRBJ2-7	.
CASSLRGQPQHF	TRBV27	TRBJ1-5	few
CASSDRGGSYEQYF	TRBV7-9	TRBJ2-7	.
CASSGLALTDTQYF	TRBV5-6	TRBJ2-3	.
CSVLGTLNTEAFF	TRBV29-1	TRBJ1-1	.